The present TCR beta chain was sequenced within a study of blood T cell repertoires in COVID-19 (dated by TCRdb to the early 2020s). Turning to the overall study: The collaborator samples originated in the United States, Italy and Spain and spanned the acute and convalescent phases of COVID-19. The prospective study material was composed of cDNA or gDNA derived from T cells, B-cell-depleted T cells, or PBMCs. The dataset comprised deeply sampled blood TCRbeta repertoires from subjects exposed to, actively infected with, or recovered from COVID-19. The repertoires were released in a freely available public database intended as a resource for research on the immune response to SARS-CoV-2. Samples came from the ongoing ImmuneRACE study (first 160 participants) plus 1,254 subjects from 6 global collaborators. A de-identified subject ID, COVID-19 status, age in years and sex were almost always included in the sample metadata. Where available, HLA class I and class II types were obtained from metadata supplied by the sample provider rather than from assay-based typing.

The immunoSEQ Assay, a bias-controlled multiplex PCR, was used to amplify TCRbeta CDR3 regions from genomic DNA. The source study handled its data this way. The number of nucleated cells in each sample was estimated by amplification of reference gene primers within the assay. To quantify the absolute abundance of each unique TCRbeta CDR3 rearrangement, sequence reads were collapsed and filtered. Productive Simpson clonality was computed per sample as the square root of Simpson's diversity index over productive rearrangements. TCRdb mirrors the immuneACCESS table, restricted to in-frame sequences. Some clones are absent from its copies; in checked studies, under half trace to an unresolved V gene, and the reason for the others is unknown. Clone size and V and J calls were adopted from that table, with D and trimming inferred from the DNA. Present in this sample are 75,000 to 95,000 clones, around 85% of which were seen just once. Of the sample, over 5% is held by the ten largest clones.

Including the terminal cysteine and phenylalanine, the CDR3 comprises 14 residues. The DNA shown is the 42-base CDR3, in frame from base 1. Results and caveats for the whole study, not just this receptor: Clinical and demographic metadata were provided uncurated, with the amount varying by source and participant.

For this clone: No antigen is known for it. Base qualities were left out, and no much larger clone turns up one base away.

Collaborating institutions collected whole blood in K2EDTA tubes following their own protocols. For TCRbeta analysis, collaborator samples were shipped as frozen whole blood, as isolated PBMCs, or as DNA extracted from either sample type. Sequenced: peripheral blood. This sequence uses TRBV21-1 and TRBJ1-4. TRBV21-1 has pseudogene status. This TCR was recovered from a man in his 60s with acute or convalescent COVID-19. The nucleotide sequence is TGTGCCAGCAGCAAGAGAAGCACTAATGAAAAACTGTTTTTT. It specifies CASSKRSTNEKLFF.